This T cell receptor beta chain comes out of a study of identical twins. Study-wide results and limits: Modelling underestimated the level of out-of-frame TCR alpha sharing observed in monozygotic twins.

The CDR3 is made up of 12 amino acids. Germline CDR1 and CDR2: GTSNPN and SVGIG (reference sequence). V was clipped by 5 bases and J by 8 bases, with 15 bases between them. Comment on this clonotype: Its specificity is unknown.

One entry per CDR3 protein, called by TCRdb with MiXCR from the 5' RACE reads. The data contain under 350,000 distinct CDR3 sequences, 7.5% to 9.5% of them singletons. Another study also made use of these data, one on yellow fever vaccine responses in identical twins.

The TCR comes from a woman younger than 35 in good health. V is TRBV30 and J is TRBJ1-2, with D possibly being TRBD1 (5 bases). Sequenced: CD8+ T cells sorted from blood. The CDR3 coding sequence is TGTGCCTGGGGTCATGGGACGTCCGGCTACACCTTC. Translating gives CAWGHGTSGYTF.